The clone carrying this T cell receptor (beta chain) was seen ten or more times. The antigen is not known. Germline V gene lookup returns CDR1 SGHTA and CDR2 FQGTGA. The V and J ends lost 6 bases and 0 bases respectively, with 5 bases between them. This CDR3 contains 12 residues. The data were taken from a study of regulatory T cells in long-lasting Graves disease. Looking at the study overall: Graves' patients, diagnosed recently, had received antithyroid drugs under 3 months.

Study-level points and caveats: The TCR repertoire of persistent Graves' patients was less diverse than that of newly diagnosed ones. Persistent patients had a count of shared public clonotypes (approximately 3,000) that exceeded that of new patients (approximately 1,000).

CDR3 regions were amplified by Arm-PCR using iRepertoire HTBI primers to build TCR beta libraries. TCRdb passed the multiplex PCR reads through MiXCR, listing each CDR3 protein once. The data show hundreds of thousands of distinct CDR3 sequences, about 16% seen once. Stated time point: newly diagnosed GD, antithyroid drugs for less than 3 months. PBMC RNA was the source of the TCR library. The data were also submitted as part of a second study, on T cells in Graves' hyperthyroidism and ophthalmopathy. That study reports: The primer set for the first-round RT-PCR of the TCR CDR3 was HTBI.

The TCR sequence derives from a man between 18 and 29 years old with Graves disease. Sample: peripheral blood mononuclear cells (PBMCs), taken at new diagnosis, from a patient treated with antithyroid drugs. The V call is TRBV7-3, the J call TRBJ1-1; D ambiguous. The CDR3 sequence is CASRSLNTEAFF. The CDR3 DNA reads TGTGCCAGCAGGTCGTTGAACACTGAAGCTTTCTTT.